The 30 T cell receptor beta chains below were found in one sample sequenced in a study of blood T cell repertoires in COVID-19 (dated by TCRdb to 2020 to 2021). Library preparation used the immunoSEQ multiplex PCR assay. What TCRdb holds here is the immuneACCESS table cut down to in-frame rearrangements. Part of the clones is not present; checked against another copy, under half of the missing clones reflect an unresolved V gene, and the others are unexplained. The sample table holds some 150,000 clones, of which around 84% were seen once. The top ten hold about 5.1% of the sample. Sequencing was done on a sample of peripheral blood. The receptors originated from a human donor in a cohort sampled during active COVID-19.

This chain uses TRBV29-1 with TRBJ1-1; TRBD1 matches at 8 bases. Looked up from germline, CDR1 is SQVTM and CDR2 is ANQGSEA. This CDR3 comprises 13 residues. V gave up 7 bases and J gave up 4 bases; unmatched junction bases: 8. The CDR3 sequence is CSALLTGGTEAFF. The CDR3 DNA is TGCAGCGCCCTTTTAACAGGGGGCACTGAAGCTTTCTTT.

This rearrangement joins TRBV9 to TRBJ2-1; tentative D call: TRBD2 (5 bases). V lost 0 bases, J lost 6 bases, and 13 bases lay in between. This CDR3 comprises 15 residues. The germline V gene encodes CDR1 SGDLS and CDR2 YYNGEE. CDR3 nucleotide sequence: TGTGCCAGCAGCGTAGGGAATGGCGAGGGCAATGAGCAGTTCTTC. Its translation: CASSVGNGEGNEQFF.

The chain uses TRBV5-8 and TRBJ2-2; 7 positions match TRBD1. The CDR3 spans 17 residues. CDR1 is SGHTS, CDR2 YDEGEE, per germline. Trimming took 0 bases from V and 0 from J; bases not matched to a gene: 5. The CDR3 sequence is CASSLGLGQTNTGELFF. Here the CDR3 DNA reads TGTGCCAGCAGCTTGGGGCTGGGACAGACGAACACCGGGGAGCTGTTTTTT.

The chain's CDR3 is CSVTYRDRGPGTGELFF. Here the CDR3 DNA reads TGCAGCGTAACCTACCGGGACAGGGGGCCGGGCACCGGGGAGCTGTTTTTT. The chain couples TRBV29-1 to TRBJ2-2, with TRBD1 matching 12 bases. Germline-derived CDR1 and CDR2 are SQVTM and ANQGSEA. After removal of 6 bases from V and 4 bases from J, the junction contained 12 bases not matched to a gene. CDR3 length: 17 amino acids.

V usage is TRBV1 and J usage is TRBJ1-5; the D segment call TRBD1 is taken from the table without a DNA check. TRBV1 constitutes a pseudogene. This CDR3 contains 13 residues. The CDR3 here is CTSSITGNQPQHF. The CDR3, as DNA: TGCACCAGCAGCATTACAGGGAATCAGCCCCAGCATTTT.

The rearrangement links TRBV5-1 to TRBJ2-7, with D maybe TRBD2 (5 bases). V was clipped by 0 bases and J by 7 bases, with 14 bases between them. The CDR3 contains 14 residues. Germline CDR1 is SGHRS and CDR2 is YFSETQ. CDR3 region: CASSLGTGRFEQYF. In DNA, the CDR3 is TGCGCCAGCAGCTTGGGGACTGGACGGTTTGAGCAGTACTTC.

The CDR3 DNA follows: TGTGCCAGCAGCTTAACGGGACAGGGGGCGCGTCAGCCCCAGCATTTT. This encodes CASSLTGQGARQPQHF. The chain links TRBV7-8 to TRBJ1-5; 12 positions match TRBD1. V lost 2 bases to trimming and J lost 6 bases; unmatched junction nucleotides: 5. CDR1 is SGHVS, CDR2 FQNEAQ, per germline. This CDR3 contains 16 residues. Full variable domain (remainder filled in from reference TRBV7-8 and TRBJ1-5): GAGVSQSPRYKVAKRGQDVALRCDPISGHVSLFWYQQALGQGPEFLTYFQNEAQLDKSGLPSDRFFAERPEGSVSTLKIQRTQQEDSAVYLCASSLTGQGARQPQHFGDGTRLSIL.

The V gene is TRBV10-3, the J gene TRBJ2-2; 10 positions match TRBD1. The CDR3 covers 13 residues. V lost 11 bases and J lost 4; bases outside the gene matches: 4. CDR1 and CDR2 (germline): ENHRY, SYGVKD. Written as DNA, the CDR3 is TGTGCCGTTCGGGACAGGGGCACCGGGGAGCTGTTTTTT. This codes for CAVRDRGTGELFF.

This clone is a singleton in its sample. The rearrangement links TRBV6-2 or TRBV6-3 to TRBJ2-1; TRBD2 aligns across 8 bases. CDR1 is MNHEY, CDR2 SVGEGT, per germline. V gave up 0 bases and J gave up 5 bases; unmatched junction bases: 9. The CDR3 loop spans 17 amino acids. The CDR3 DNA follows: TGTGCCAGCAGTTACTCTAGAGTAGCGGGGCTAGACAATGAGCAGTTCTTC. This translates into CASSYSRVAGLDNEQFF.

The rearrangement links TRBV10-3 to TRBJ2-7; 8 positions match TRBD1. This CDR3 is 15 amino acids long. CDR1 and CDR2 from the germline V gene are ENHRY and SYGVKD. Trimming took 6 bases from V and 2 from J; bases not matched to a gene: 9. The DNA of the CDR3 is TGTGCCATCAGCCAAACCACAGGGGGACCCTACGAGCAGTACTTC. Translating gives CAISQTTGGPYEQYF.

The chain recombines TRBV7-8 with TRBJ1-1; 7 positions match TRBD1. V trimming: 3 bases; J trimming: 7 bases; junction bases outside the gene matches: 14. There are 16 residues in the CDR3. Germline V gene lookup returns CDR1 SGHVS and CDR2 FQNEAQ. CDR3: CASSFDLYGQADEAFF. CDR3 coding DNA: TGTGCCAGCAGCTTTGATTTGTACGGACAGGCTGATGAAGCTTTCTTT.

The V gene is TRBV6-5, the J gene TRBJ2-7; D is possibly TRBD1 (5 bases). The germline V gene has CDR1 MNHEY and CDR2 SVGAGI. The CDR3 covers 11 residues. V was clipped by 8 bases and J by 3 bases, with 8 bases between them. The CDR3, as DNA: TGTGCCAGCGCCACAGGCTACGAGCAGTACTTC. It translates to CASATGYEQYF.

CDR3 loop: CASSLWRSANTGELFF. Written as DNA, the CDR3 is TGTGCCAGCAGCTTGTGGCGGAGCGCGAACACCGGGGAGCTGTTTTTT. V is TRBV5-4 and J is TRBJ2-2; D remains unclear. This CDR3 contains 16 residues. CDR1 and CDR2 (germline): SGHNT, YYREEE (reference sequence). Trimming removed 1 base from V and 0 bases from J, with 10 bases in between.

This clone was counted a single time. The CDR3 loop reads CASIVQGEIKTQYF. In DNA, the CDR3 is TGTGCCAGCATCGTCCAGGGGGAGATAAAGACCCAGTACTTC. The chain recombines TRBV6-5 with TRBJ2-5; 7 nucleotides align to TRBD1. Germline values: CDR1 MNHEY, CDR2 SVGAGI. CDR3 length equals 14 residues. Germline trimming cut 7 bases from V and 6 bases from J; bases unmatched to any gene: 11.

This clone showed up just a few times. V is TRBV4-1 and J is TRBJ1-1; D call uncertain. Germline CDR1 is MGHRA and CDR2 is YSYEKL. V was pared by 4 bases and J by 4 bases, with 13 bases between. This CDR3 has 14 amino acids. The CDR3 DNA is TGCGCCAGCAGCCCACAAAGAGGGCCCACTGAAGCTTTCTTT. It yields the protein CASSPQRGPTEAFF.

The rearrangement uses TRBV30 and TRBJ2-5, with a possible D match to TRBD2 (6 bases). The CDR3 has 14 amino acids. V dropped 1 base and J dropped 5 bases, with 14 bases sitting between them. Germline assignment: CDR1 GTSNPN and CDR2 SVGIG (reference sequence). In nucleotides, the CDR3 is TGTGCCTGGAGTGCAGGGTCCGGGGGTGAGACCCAGTACTTC. Translation: CAWSAGSGGETQYF.

In this sample, this clone turned up a few times. The rearrangement uses TRBV3-1 (or the pseudogene TRBV3-2) and TRBJ1-6; a possible D gene is TRBD1 (6 bases). Trimming left V 6 bases short and J 7 bases short, with 16 bases between. Germline values: CDR1 LGHDT, CDR2 YNNKEL (reference sequence). This CDR3 spans 15 amino acids. The CDR3 DNA reads as TGTGCCAGCAGAGTACAGGGTATAGAGAATTCACCCCTCCACTTT. It yields the protein CASRVQGIENSPLHF.

The rearrangement joins TRBV7-9 to TRBJ1-1; D gene unclear. The V and J ends lost 5 bases and 4 bases respectively, with 29 bases between them. This CDR3 comprises 19 residues. CDR1 SEHNR and CDR2 FQNEAQ come from the germline V gene (reference sequence). The chain's CDR3 is CASSPLRGFPPKSPTEAFF. CDR3 nucleotide sequence: TGTGCCAGCAGCCCCCTCCGGGGATTCCCTCCTAAGTCCCCCACTGAAGCTTTCTTT.

The chain couples TRBV11-3 to TRBJ2-7; 7 positions match TRBD1. V shed 6 bases, J shed 4 bases, and the junction held 9 bases outside the gene matches. CDR3 length: 14 residues. The germline gives CDR1 SGHNT, CDR2 YENEEA. CDR3 amino acids: CASSQRDRPYEQYF. The CDR3 DNA follows: TGTGCCAGCAGTCAACGGGACAGACCGTACGAGCAGTACTTC.

The V and J genes are TRBV5-1 and TRBJ2-7, with TRBD1 as a possible D gene (6 bases). V lost 0 bases, J lost 4 bases, and 11 bases lay in between. CDR3 size: 14 residues. The germline V gene has CDR1 SGHRS and CDR2 YFSETQ. The CDR3 reads CASSLEGVPYEQYF. The CDR3 bases are TGCGCCAGCAGCTTGGAGGGGGTCCCTTACGAGCAGTACTTC.

This clone was counted a single time. This CDR3 reads CASSLLYEQYF. CDR3 nucleotides: TGTGCCAGCAGTTTACTCTACGAGCAGTACTTC. This chain joins TRBV28 and TRBJ2-7; D unresolved. The CDR3 consists of 11 residues. Germline CDR1 reads MDHEN; CDR2 reads SYDVKM. Between the trimmed V and J ends, which lost 2 bases and 3 bases, there was a span of 2 bases.

V usage is TRBV5-1 and J usage is TRBJ1-6; 7 bases agree with TRBD1. The germline V gene has CDR1 SGHRS and CDR2 YFSETQ. V gave up 2 bases and J gave up 5 bases; unmatched junction bases: 1. The CDR3 is made up of 14 amino acids. CDR3 region: CASSFGTDNSPLHF. CDR3 nucleotides: TGCGCCAGCAGCTTCGGGACAGATAATTCACCCCTCCACTTT.

This clone was counted only a few times. The V and J genes are TRBV5-1 and TRBJ1-4; the match to TRBD1 covers 7 bases. Germline V gene data show CDR1 as SGHRS and CDR2 as YFSETQ. With V trimmed by 2 bases and J by 3 bases, 7 bases remained unmatched. The length of the CDR3 is 16 residues. The CDR3 region is CASSFTGAGSNEKLFF. CDR3 bases: TGCGCCAGCAGCTTTACAGGGGCAGGTTCTAATGAAAAACTGTTTTTT.

This clone turned up a few times. This chain links TRBV30 with TRBJ2-7, with TRBD2 as a possible D gene (5 bases). The V end was cut by 3 bases, the J end by 2 bases, with 20 bases between. Germline CDR1 reads GTSNPN; CDR2 reads SVGIG (reference sequence). The CDR3 is 16 amino acids. CDR3 in DNA: TGTGCCTGGAGGGGCGCGAGGGCATACCGAACCTACGAGCAGTACTTC. This translates into CAWRGARAYRTYEQYF.

Here the CDR3 reads CASSRRTSGATDTQYF. DNA for the CDR3: TGTGCCAGCAGTCGCCGGACTAGCGGGGCCACAGATACGCAGTATTTT. The chain links TRBV2 to TRBJ2-3; 12 bases align to TRBD2. This CDR3 spans 16 amino acids. In germline, CDR1 is SNHLY, CDR2 FYNNEI. V lost 5 bases and J lost 2; bases outside the gene matches: 5.

The chain links TRBV7-2 to TRBJ2-7; tentatively, D is TRBD1 (5 bases). V was pared by 0 bases and J by 2 bases, with 11 bases between. The CDR3 loop spans 15 amino acids. Germline assignment: CDR1 SGHTA and CDR2 FQGNSA. The CDR3 DNA sequence: TGTGCCAGCAGCTTAGCCGGTAGGGGCACCTACGAGCAGTACTTC. This gives the protein CASSLAGRGTYEQYF.

The V call is TRBV2, the J call TRBJ2-7; 8 positions match TRBD1. This CDR3 has 14 amino acids. Germline loops: CDR1 SNHLY, CDR2 FYNNEI. V lost 5 bases to trimming and J lost 2 bases; unmatched junction nucleotides: 5. The CDR3 here is CASSPGQGPYEQYF. Here the CDR3 DNA reads TGTGCCAGCAGTCCCGGACAGGGACCCTACGAGCAGTACTTC.

The rearrangement links TRBV29-1 to TRBJ2-2; 12 bases match TRBD2. Germline trimming cut 7 bases from V and 6 bases from J; bases unmatched to any gene: 9. Germline loops: CDR1 SQVTM, CDR2 ANQGSEA. The CDR3 totals 15 residues. CDR3 region: CSAGRTSGISGELFF. CDR3 in DNA: TGCAGCGCCGGAAGGACTAGCGGGATCTCCGGGGAGCTGTTTTTT.

The V and J genes are TRBV30 and TRBJ2-7, with 9 nucleotides matching TRBD2. CDR1 is GTSNPN, CDR2 SVGIG, per germline (reference sequence). J gave up 0 bases and V 4 bases, and 10 bases lay outside the gene matches. This CDR3 is 16 amino acids long. The CDR3 sequence: CAWIIMGLAFSYEQYV. The CDR3, as DNA: TGTGCCTGGATAATAATGGGACTAGCCTTCTCCTACGAGCAGTACGTC.

J is TRBJ1-5 and V is TRBV19; the match to TRBD1 covers 9 bases. Looked up from germline, CDR1 is LNHDA and CDR2 is SQIVND (reference sequence). This CDR3 region has 17 residues. The ends lost 5 bases at V and 6 bases at J; junction bases unmatched: 14. The CDR3 DNA sequence: TGTGCCAGTAGTGCCGGGACAGGGAACATAGTTGGTCAGCCCCAGCATTTT. As protein: CASSAGTGNIVGQPQHF.